This is a list of T cell receptor beta chains from one sample in a study of PD-L1 blockade in urothelial cancer. This table comes from immunoSEQ multiplex PCR, and its TCRdb copy is limited to in-frame clones, with some not included. Among roughly 50,000 clones listed, about three quarters were seen once. Here the sequenced sample was PBMCs, taken around atezolizumab (anti-PD-L1) treatment. The receptors were sampled from a man between 65 and 85 years old with urothelial cancer. Both conserved end residues are part of each CDR3. D genes are given only for firm matches. A row's size may be missing; if present it is once, few, many or a size class.

>TRBJ1-5|TRBV29-1|NA|NA
CSVGERINQPQHF
TGCAGCGTTGGGGAGAGAATTAATCAGCCCCAGCATTTT
>TRBJ2-3|TRBV7-9|NA|TRBD1
CAYDPGQGVDTQYF
TGTGCCTATGACCCGGGACAGGGTGTAGATACGCAGTATTTT
>TRBJ1-5|TRBV28|NA|NA
CASSLSAGRGNQPQHF
TGTGCCAGCAGTTTGTCGGCAGGGAGGGGCAATCAGCCCCAGCATTTT
>TRBJ1-3|TRBV7-8|NA|NA
CASSGTPGSGNTIYF
TGTGCCAGCAGCGGAACCCCAGGGTCTGGAAACACCATATATTTT
>TRBJ1-5|TRBV19|NA|TRBD1
CASSMDGTGYQPQHF
TGTGCCAGTAGTATGGACGGGACAGGGTATCAGCCCCAGCATTTT
>TRBJ2-7|TRBV11-3|NA|TRBD1
CASRYLCEDRDHEQYF
TGTGCCAGCAGATACCTGTGTGAGGACAGGGACCACGAGCAGTACTTC
>TRBJ1-2|TRBV6-8|once|TRBD1
CASSYPGQCNYGYTF
TGTGCCAGCAGTTACCCGGGACAGTGTAACTATGGCTACACCTTC
>TRBJ2-1|TRBV20-1|once|NA
CSASSYNEQFF
TGCAGTGCCTCTAGTTACAATGAGCAGTTCTTC
>TRBJ1-5|TRBV19|NA|TRBD1
CASSTRGQNSNQPQHF
TGTGCCAGTAGTACCCGGGGACAGAATAGCAATCAGCCCCAGCATTTT
>TRBJ2-3|TRBV27|NA|TRBD2
CASSLERGTDTQYF
TGTGCCAGCAGCTTGGAGCGGGGGACAGATACGCAGTATTTT
>TRBJ2-1|TRBV7-8|NA|TRBD2
CASSPAASGIAEQFF
TGTGCCAGCAGCCCGGCGGCTAGCGGGATTGCTGAGCAGTTCTTC
>TRBJ2-2|TRBV7-9|NA|TRBD1
CASSSAPLLDRDTGELFF
TGTGCCAGCAGCTCCGCACCCCTCTTAGACAGGGACACCGGGGAGCTGTTTTTT